This TCR beta chain is from a study of T cell responses to AZD1222 COVID-19 vaccine. Here immunoSEQ multiplex PCR was the method, and the copy in TCRdb shows in-frame clones only, minus some. The profile covers 110,000 to 150,000 clones, with more than 85% appearing a single time and 4.5% to 5.5% taken by the ten largest. This specimen was peripheral blood, taken on day 0 of AZD1222 vaccination. This clonotype originated in an adult in good health.

Here the CDR3 DNA reads TGTGCCAGCAGCCAAGATCGGGAACTAGTAGCGAGGGAGCAGTTCTTC. This translates into CASSQDRELVAREQFF. The V call is TRBV4-2, the J call TRBJ2-1; tentatively, D is TRBD2 (5 bases). The CDR3 is 16 amino acids. Trimming pared 0 bases from V and 10 bases from J, leaving 19 bases between. Germline V gene data show CDR1 as LGHNA and CDR2 as YNFKEQ.